What follows are 6 T cell receptor beta chains derived from one specimen sequenced in a study of cytomegalovirus exposure and HLA in healthy donors. PCR used 60 Vbeta primers and 13 Jbeta primers. Profiled with immunoSEQ multiplex PCR; TCRdb holds only in-frame clones, not every one. The sample has roughly 100,000 clones, roughly 83% seen once. Material for sequencing was PBMCs. These receptors were collected from a man between 35 and 55 years old in good health and CMV-seronegative.

This clone has just one count. J is TRBJ2-5 and V is TRBV5-4, with D possibly matching TRBD1 (6 bases). Germline CDR1 is SGHNT and CDR2 is YYREEE (reference sequence). Trimming took 0 bases from V and 4 from J, leaving 7 bases between them. The CDR3 covers 13 residues. The CDR3 sequence is CASSLGTAETQYF. The CDR3 bases are TGTGCCAGCAGCTTGGGGACAGCAGAGACCCAGTACTTC.

Here the CDR3 DNA reads TGCAGCGTTGAAGACCAGGGGCGGATCTATGGCTACACCTTC. This gives the protein CSVEDQGRIYGYTF. The chain carries TRBV29-1 and TRBJ1-2, with D maybe TRBD1 (6 bases). The V end lost 0 bases, the J end lost 4 bases, and 12 bases lay between the germline ends. The CDR3 has 14 residues. Germline V gene sequence: CDR1 SQVTM, CDR2 ANQGSEA.

V usage is TRBV5-6 and J usage is TRBJ1-1, with D hard to call. The CDR3 loop spans 14 amino acids. Per germline, CDR1 SGHDT and CDR2 YYEEEE. V dropped 0 bases and J dropped 0 bases, with 6 bases sitting between them. The CDR3 reads CASSLGSLNTEAFF. In DNA, the CDR3 is TGTGCCAGCAGCTTGGGGAGCCTGAACACTGAAGCTTTCTTT.

The V call is TRBV11-2, the J call TRBJ2-2; D is undetermined. Germline lookup yields CDR1 SGHAT and CDR2 FQNNGV. V was cut by 0 bases and J by 6 bases, with 8 bases left in between. The length of the CDR3 is 14 residues. The CDR3 loop is CASSLERGAGELFF. The CDR3 nucleotides read TGTGCCAGCAGCTTAGAGCGAGGAGCCGGGGAGCTGTTTTTT. Together with reference TRBV11-2 and TRBJ2-2, the CDR3 gives the full variable domain: EAGVAQSPRYKIIEKRQSVAFWCNPISGHATLYWYQQILGQGPKLLIQFQNNGVVDDSQLPKDRFSAERLKGVDSTLKIQPAKLEDSAVYLCASSLERGAGELFFGEGSRLTVL.

The V call is TRBV13, the J call TRBJ2-7; 8 positions agree with TRBD1. The CDR3 covers 16 residues. CDR1 and CDR2 from the germline V gene are PRHDT and FYEKMQ (reference sequence). With V trimmed by 5 bases and J by 1 base, 10 bases remained unmatched. CDR3 sequence: CASSREQGAGSYEQYF. The CDR3 nucleotides read TGTGCCAGCAGCCGAGAGCAGGGGGCGGGTTCCTACGAGCAGTACTTC. The whole variable domain, filled in from reference TRBV13 and TRBJ2-7, reads AAGVIQSPRHLIKEKRETATLKCYPIPRHDTVYWYQQGPGQDPQFLISFYEKMQSDKGSIPDRFSAQQFSDYHSELNMSSLELGDSALYFCASSREQGAGSYEQYFGPGTRLTVT.

The chain recombines TRBV30 with TRBJ2-1, with a tentative D call TRBD1 (6 bases). This CDR3 comprises 13 residues. CDR1 and CDR2 (germline): GTSNPN, SVGIG (reference sequence). V was shortened by 3 bases and J by 1 base, with 7 bases between the two germline ends. As DNA, the CDR3 is TGTGCCTGGAGCCAGGGGTCCTACAATGAGCAGTTCTTC. It translates to CAWSQGSYNEQFF.